The 21 T cell receptor beta chains below come from one sample, sequenced in a study of T cells in localized non-small cell lung cancer (dated by TCRdb to 2018 to 2020). Libraries were built with the immunoSEQ multiplex PCR assay. TCRdb obtained this table from immuneACCESS and retained in-frame rearrangements with V and J assigned. These tables miss some clones; where compared with another copy, unresolved V genes account for less than half of the shortfall, and the remainder is unexplained. The sample yields roughly 70,000 clones; about nine tenths were counted once. The ten largest clones take up just over 20% of the sample. Here the sequenced sample was peripheral blood, taken before any cancer treatment. Receptors were obtained from an older male donor with stage III squamous cell lung carcinoma.

The chain links TRBV6-6 to TRBJ1-1; 11 bases align to TRBD1. Germline CDR1 is MNHNY and CDR2 is SVGAGI (reference sequence). The junction had 10 bases not matched to a gene; V was cut back by 5 bases and J by 5 bases. The CDR3 is 16 amino acids. Here the CDR3 reads CASSRIPGQGGTEAFF. The CDR3 region has the DNA TGTGCCAGCAGTCGAATTCCGGGACAGGGGGGAACTGAAGCTTTCTTT.

The chain has TRBV7-9 and TRBJ2-1, with D perhaps given as TRBD1 or TRBD2 (6 bases each). The CDR3 has 15 residues. Trimming pared 0 bases from V and 6 bases from J, leaving 12 bases between. The germline CDR1 and CDR2 sequences are SEHNR and FQNEAQ (reference sequence). The CDR3 nucleotides are TGTGCCAGCAGCTTAGCGGGGGGCTTCGGCAATGAGCAGTTCTTC. Translation: CASSLAGGFGNEQFF.

CDR3 bases: TGTGCCAGCAGCAAGAGGTCACAAGAGACCCAGTACTTC. The encoded protein is CASSKRSQETQYF. The rearrangement links TRBV14 to TRBJ2-5; D uncertain. The germline V gene has CDR1 SGHDN and CDR2 FVKESK. The length of the CDR3 is 13 residues. Trimming took off 5 bases at V and 2 bases at J, with 9 bases between the two ends.

V is TRBV15 and J is TRBJ2-4; possible D gene TRBD2, 5 bases. The CDR3 covers 14 residues. Germline V lookup: CDR1 LNHNV, CDR2 YYDKDF (reference sequence). Trimming shortened V by 3 bases and J by 3 bases, and 9 bases separated the two germline ends. CDR3 in amino acids: CATSSAGNKNIQYF. The CDR3, as DNA: TGTGCCACCAGCAGCGCCGGGAACAAAAACATTCAGTACTTC.

This clone turned up a few times. The gene calls are TRBV29-1 and TRBJ2-3; 10 positions match TRBD2. V lost 5 bases, J lost 6 bases, and 5 bases stayed unmatched. This CDR3 region has 13 residues. CDR1 and CDR2 from the germline V gene are SQVTM and ANQGSEA. DNA for the CDR3: TGCAGCGTTCTACCAGCGGGGGGGGATACGCAGTATTTT. Its translation is CSVLPAGGDTQYF.

The chain joins TRBV7-9 to TRBJ1-2, with D hard to call. V lost 2 bases and J lost 4, with 14 bases in between. CDR3 length equals 15 residues. The germline V gene has CDR1 SEHNR and CDR2 FQNEAQ (reference sequence). For the CDR3, the DNA is TGTGCCAGCAGCTTACAGGTGTCCAAAATCTATGGCTACACCTTC. It yields the protein CASSLQVSKIYGYTF.

The genes are TRBV7-6 and TRBJ1-5, with a possible D match to TRBD1 (6 bases). The V gene lost 1 base and the J gene lost 2 bases, with 9 bases spanning the gap. CDR3 length equals 15 residues. Germline assignment: CDR1 SGHVS and CDR2 FNYEAQ. CDR3 coding DNA: TGTGCCAGCAGCTTAGGACAGGCTGGCAATCAGCCCCAGCATTTT. It codes for CASSLGQAGNQPQHF. The full variable domain, in which reference TRBV7-6 and TRBJ1-5 provide the parts outside the CDR3, is GAGVSQSPRYKVTKRGQDVALRCDPISGHVSLYWYRQALGQGPEFLTYFNYEAQQDKSGLPNDRFSAERPEGSISTLTIQRTEQRDSAMYRCASSLGQAGNQPQHFGDGTRLSIL.

The chain carries TRBV6-6 and TRBJ2-7; 7 bases align to TRBD2. The trim removed 3 bases at V and 0 bases at J, leaving 5 bases unmatched. CDR1 and CDR2 from the germline V gene are MNHNY and SVGAGI (reference sequence). The CDR3 spans 15 residues. CDR3: CASSYAGVSSYEQYF. CDR3 coding DNA: TGTGCCAGCAGTTATGCGGGGGTAAGCTCCTACGAGCAGTACTTC.

V is TRBV2 and J is TRBJ1-2; 7 nucleotides match TRBD1. J lost 3 bases, V lost 4 bases, and 2 bases had no gene match. The germline gives CDR1 SNHLY, CDR2 FYNNEI. The CDR3 runs to 13 residues. Here the CDR3 DNA reads TGTGCCAGCAGTGCAGGGGGGGACTATGGCTACACCTTC. This encodes CASSAGGDYGYTF. Combining the CDR3 with reference TRBV2 and TRBJ1-2 gives the whole variable domain EPEVTQTPSHQVTQMGQEVILRCVPISNHLYFYWYRQILGQKVEFLVSFYNNEISEKSEIFDDQFSVERPDGSNFTLKIRSTKLEDSAMYFCASSAGGDYGYTFGSGTRLTVV.

This chain connects TRBV29-1 to TRBJ1-2; D call uncertain. Looked up from germline, CDR1 is SQVTM and CDR2 is ANQGSEA. V lost 3 bases and J 8 bases, leaving 10 bases between the germline ends. The CDR3 is 11 residues long. The CDR3: CSVEEGLGYTF. The CDR3 DNA follows: TGCAGCGTTGAGGAGGGCTTGGGCTACACCTTC.

This rearrangement joins TRBV28 to TRBJ2-1, with 13 positions matching TRBD2. The germline V gene has CDR1 MDHEN and CDR2 SYDVKM. The CDR3 is 16 residues long. The trim removed 5 bases at V and 5 bases at J, leaving 6 bases unmatched. In nucleotides, the CDR3 is TGTGCCAGCAGTCCCCAAGGACTAGCGGGGGACAATGAGCAGTTCTTC. This sequence encodes CASSPQGLAGDNEQFF. Complete variable domain (other parts from reference TRBV28 and TRBJ2-1): DVKVTQSSRYLVKRTGEKVFLECVQDMDHENMFWYRQDPGLGLRLIYFSYDVKMKEKGDIPEGYSVSREKKERFSLILESASTNQTSMYLCASSPQGLAGDNEQFFGPGTRLTVL.

On this clone itself: The sample contains more than one DNA sequence encoding this CDR3. The CDR3 DNA sequence: TGTGCCAGCAGCTTAATAGACAATCAGCCCCAGCATTTT. Translation: CASSLIDNQPQHF. V and J are TRBV7-2 and TRBJ1-5; D not certain. V lost 2 bases and J lost 3, with 5 bases in between. Per germline, CDR1 SGHTA and CDR2 FQGNSA. There are 13 residues in the CDR3.

V usage is TRBV7-3 and J usage is TRBJ1-4; perhaps TRBD1 as D (5 bases). The CDR3 length is 15 residues. The V end was cut by 4 bases, the J end by 3 bases, with 12 bases between. Germline V CDR1 and CDR2: SGHTA, FQGTGA. In DNA, the CDR3 is TGTGCCAGCAGCTCAGAGGGGAGGTCTAATGAAAAACTGTTTTTT. As protein: CASSSEGRSNEKLFF.

The rearrangement uses TRBV5-1 and TRBJ2-1; 9 nucleotides line up with TRBD2. Germline CDR1 is SGHRS and CDR2 is YFSETQ. This CDR3 has 16 residues. Trimming took 0 bases from V and 3 from J; bases not matched to a gene: 4. The CDR3 DNA reads as TGCGCCAGCAGCTTGGTGCGGGAGGGTTACTACAATGAGCAGTTCTTC. Translated: CASSLVREGYYNEQFF. Full variable domain (missing parts from reference TRBV5-1 and TRBJ2-1): KAGVTQTPRYLIKTRGQQVTLSCSPISGHRSVSWYQQTPGQGLQFLFEYFSETQRNKGNFPGRFSGRQFSNSRSEMNVSTLELGDSALYLCASSLVREGYYNEQFFGPGTRLTVL.

The chain links TRBV6-5 to TRBJ1-4; D perhaps matches TRBD1 (6 bases). CDR1 MNHEY and CDR2 SVGAGI come from the germline V gene. The ends were cut back, 4 bases at V and 8 bases at J, with 14 bases in the middle. The CDR3 runs to 14 residues. The CDR3 sequence is CASSSNRVGEKLFF. The DNA for the CDR3 is TGTGCCAGCAGTTCTAACAGGGTCGGAGAAAAACTGTTTTTT.

The chain couples TRBV5-4 to TRBJ1-1; possibly TRBD1 for D (6 bases). CDR1 and CDR2 (germline): SGHNT, YYREEE (reference sequence). Trimming shortened V by 1 base and J by 4 bases, and 11 bases separated the two germline ends. The length of the CDR3 is 14 residues. The CDR3 protein is CASSLTGPGTEAFF. The CDR3 bases are TGTGCCAGCAGCTTGACAGGGCCGGGCACTGAAGCTTTCTTT. Combining the CDR3 with reference TRBV5-4 and TRBJ1-1 gives the whole variable domain ETGVTQSPTHLIKTRGQQVTLRCSSQSGHNTVSWYQQALGQGPQFIFQYYREEENGRGNFPPRFSGLQFPNYSSELNVNALELDDSALYLCASSLTGPGTEAFFGQGTRLTVV.

The chain combines TRBV13 with TRBJ2-7, with 8 positions matching TRBD2. This CDR3 is built from 16 residues. Germline V gives CDR1 PRHDT, CDR2 FYEKMQ (reference sequence). The V segment lost 4 bases and the J segment 3 bases; nucleotides outside the gene matches: 11. CDR3 sequence (DNA): TGTGCCAGCAGCTCCATGGCCGCCACTAGCGGCTACGAGCAGTACTTC. Its protein is CASSSMAATSGYEQYF.

The genes are TRBV5-1 and TRBJ1-5; D call uncertain. The V end lost 0 bases, the J end lost 6 bases, and 7 bases lay between the germline ends. CDR1 and CDR2 from the germline V gene are SGHRS and YFSETQ. The CDR3 spans 13 residues. CDR3 residues: CASSLDGRQPQHF. CDR3 nucleotides: TGCGCCAGCAGCTTGGACGGTCGTCAGCCCCAGCATTTT.

This chain connects TRBV5-4 to TRBJ1-3; maybe TRBD1 (6 bases). There are 15 residues in the CDR3. Per the germline V gene, CDR1 is SGHNT and CDR2 is YYREEE (reference sequence). V dropped 1 base and J dropped 4 bases, with 12 bases sitting between them. The CDR3 region is CASSLNGRGGNTIYF. CDR3 DNA: TGTGCCAGCAGCTTGAATGGCAGGGGAGGAAACACCATATATTTT.

This chain uses TRBV21-1 with TRBJ2-1; the D call TRBD1 from the table was never checked on the DNA. TRBV21-1 has pseudogene status. The CDR3 is made up of 15 amino acids. The CDR3, as DNA: TGTGCCAGCAATATACAGGGGTGCACCTACAATGAGCAGTTCTTC. Its translation is CASNIQGCTYNEQFF.

The chain links TRBV6-5 to TRBJ2-1, with 7 positions matching TRBD1. V dropped 5 bases and J dropped 5; count of bases not matched to a gene: 3. Germline V gene sequence: CDR1 MNHEY, CDR2 SVGAGI. This CDR3 region has 13 residues. The CDR3 protein is CASSDDRDNEQFF. In nucleotides, the CDR3 is TGTGCCAGCAGTGATGACAGGGACAATGAGCAGTTCTTC.